Below are 26 T cell receptor beta chains sequenced from a single sample in a study of T cell repertoires in cytomegalovirus infection. MiXCR, run by TCRdb on the reads, gives a single entry per CDR3 protein. The sample has about 240,000 distinct CDR3 sequences, around 6.2% seen once. Sequencing was performed on PBMCs. The receptors come from a human donor in good health (CMV status not recorded). Some clones in this sample may be carry-over from other donors' samples.

The J gene is TRBJ2-5, the V gene TRBV7-9, with 9 bases identical to TRBD1. CDR3 length: 15 amino acids. V lost 3 bases to trimming and J lost 5 bases; unmatched junction nucleotides: 7. Germline lookup yields CDR1 SEHNR and CDR2 FQNEAQ (reference sequence). The CDR3 protein is CASSLLGQGRETQYF. Written as DNA, the CDR3 is TGTGCCAGCAGCTTGTTGGGACAGGGTCGCGAGACCCAGTACTTC. The variable domain in full, with the rest retrieved from reference TRBV7-9 and TRBJ2-5, is DTGVSQNPRHKITKRGQNVTFRCDPISEHNRLYWYRQTLGQGPEFLTYFQNEAQLEKSRLLSDRFSAERPKGSFSTLEIQRTEQGDSAMYLCASSLLGQGRETQYFGPGTRLLVL.

The rearrangement joins TRBV29-1 to TRBJ1-2; D is unresolved. Trimming removed 3 bases from V and 0 bases from J, with 11 bases in between. The CDR3 covers 14 residues. CDR1 is SQVTM and CDR2 is ANQGSEA in the germline V gene. CDR3 in amino acids: CSVDPDLANYGYTF. The CDR3 bases are TGCAGCGTTGACCCCGACCTCGCTAACTATGGCTACACCTTC.

This clonotype occurred many times. The chain is built from TRBV12-3 or TRBV12-4 and TRBJ2-7; 7 bases align to TRBD2. This CDR3 has 14 residues. V gave up 6 bases and J gave up 2 bases; unmatched junction bases: 7. The CDR3 sequence: CASRSRDYPYEQYF. The CDR3 DNA reads as TGTGCCAGCAGGAGCCGGGACTATCCCTACGAGCAGTACTTC.

Regarding this clonotype: With a much larger clone just one base away, this may be a read error. V gene TRBV29-1 combines with J gene TRBJ2-3, with 7 nucleotides matching TRBD2. Losses at the gene ends were 4 bases for V and 3 bases for J; bases not matched to a gene: 13. Germline CDR1 SQVTM, CDR2 ANQGSEA. The CDR3 contains 16 residues. The chain's CDR3 is CSVGGSSEGGTDTQYF. In nucleotides, the CDR3 is TGCAGCGTTGGGGGGTCTAGCGAGGGAGGGACAGATACGCAGTATTTT.

Ten or more counts support this clonotype. The gene calls are TRBV29-1 and TRBJ2-3, with TRBD2 matching over 7 bases. V was pared by 3 bases and J by 1 base, with 7 bases of the junction left unmatched. The CDR3 has 15 residues. Germline lookup yields CDR1 SQVTM and CDR2 ANQGSEA. CDR3 in DNA: TGCAGCGTTGAGGTAGAGGCGGGGGGCACAGATACGCAGTATTTT. Translated, it gives CSVEVEAGGTDTQYF.

In its sample, this clonotype was seen many times. This chain connects TRBV7-2 to TRBJ1-4; D gene uncertain. V lost 1 base, J lost 7 bases, and 10 bases lay in between. CDR1 SGHTA and CDR2 FQGNSA come from the germline V gene. This CDR3 has 14 residues. The CDR3 protein is CASSLVGGGEKLFF. The CDR3 DNA follows: TGTGCCAGCAGCTTAGTAGGAGGTGGTGAAAAACTGTTTTTT.

This clonotype has at least ten counts. V gene TRBV12-3 or TRBV12-4 combines with J gene TRBJ2-3; no firm D call. V was clipped by 4 bases and J by 4 bases, with 12 bases between them. This CDR3 contains 14 residues. In nucleotides, the CDR3 is TGTGCCAGCAGTTCATCCAGGATTGCAGATACGCAGTATTTT. Its protein is CASSSSRIADTQYF.

This clonotype occurred many times. V and J are TRBV28 and TRBJ2-3; 8 bases fit TRBD2. This CDR3 is built from 15 residues. The germline gives CDR1 MDHEN, CDR2 SYDVKM. Trimming cost V 1 base and J 8 bases; bases outside gene matches: 8. The CDR3 here is CASSLLDSGGATQYF. CDR3 DNA: TGTGCCAGCAGTTTATTAGACAGCGGGGGTGCTACGCAGTATTTT. Drawing the rest from reference TRBV28 and TRBJ2-3, the complete variable domain is DVKVTQSSRYLVKRTGEKVFLECVQDMDHENMFWYRQDPGLGLRLIYFSYDVKMKEKGDIPEGYSVSREKKERFSLILESASTNQTSMYLCASSLLDSGGATQYFGPGTRLTVL.

This clonotype appeared a few times. The chain combines TRBV29-1 with TRBJ2-1, with D hard to call. Germline V lookup: CDR1 SQVTM, CDR2 ANQGSEA. The CDR3 is made up of 12 amino acids. V lost 2 bases and J lost 8, with 10 bases in between. This CDR3 reads CSVERFVHEQFF. CDR3 nucleotide sequence: TGCAGCGTTGAAAGGTTTGTGCATGAGCAGTTCTTC.

This clonotype was detected many times. This rearrangement joins TRBV20-1 to TRBJ2-5; TRBD1 matches 10 bases. V lost 3 bases and J lost 2; bases outside the gene matches: 3. This CDR3 is 14 amino acids long. Germline CDR1 and CDR2: DFQATT and SNEGSKA (reference sequence). CDR3 sequence (DNA): TGCAGTGCTAGTCCGGGACAGGGGCAAGAGACCCAGTACTTC. Translating gives CSASPGQGQETQYF.

This clonotype appeared many times. The chain couples TRBV5-4 to TRBJ1-1; D possibly corresponds to TRBD1 (5 bases). The CDR3 sequence is 15 residues long. Trimming cost V 4 bases and J 1 base, with 14 bases left between them. Per germline, CDR1 SGHNT and CDR2 YYREEE (reference sequence). The CDR3 here is CASSTPTEWNTEAFF. The CDR3 DNA reads TGTGCCAGCAGCACGCCGACAGAATGGAACACTGAAGCTTTCTTT.

This clonotype came up many times. Written as DNA, the CDR3 is TGTGCCAGCAGCCAAGCAGACAGGGCGATAAACTATGGCTACACCTTC. Translated, it gives CASSQADRAINYGYTF. The V call is TRBV4-2, the J call TRBJ1-2, with 7 nucleotides matching TRBD1. Germline CDR1 LGHNA, CDR2 YNFKEQ. The CDR3 totals 16 residues. The J segment lost 2 bases and the V segment lost 1 base, leaving 7 bases of the junction unmatched.

This clonotype was seen at least ten times. The chain has TRBV2 and TRBJ1-2; D remains unclear. V was shortened by 0 bases and J by 8 bases, with 13 bases between the two germline ends. The germline gives CDR1 SNHLY, CDR2 FYNNEI. The CDR3 has 14 amino acids. The CDR3 coding sequence is TGTGCCAGCAGTGAAGCATCAGGCCTATTAGGCTACACCTTC. Its protein is CASSEASGLLGYTF.

This clonotype was counted ten times or more. A single base separates this from a much larger clone, so it may be a read error. J is TRBJ2-7 and V is TRBV7-9; TRBD1 might be the D (5 bases). The germline V gene has CDR1 SEHNR and CDR2 FQNEAQ (reference sequence). CDR3 length: 12 amino acids. Trimming pared 3 bases from V and 3 bases from J, leaving 6 bases between. Here the CDR3 DNA reads TGTGCCAGCAGCTTCAGGGACTACGAGCAGTACTTC. It is translated as CASSFRDYEQYF.

The chain is built from TRBV6-2 or TRBV6-3 and TRBJ1-5; perhaps TRBD1 as D (6 bases). Germline V lookup: CDR1 MNHEY, CDR2 SVGEGT. V was shortened by 6 bases and J by 5 bases, with 23 bases between the two germline ends. The CDR3 extends over 17 amino acids. CDR3 bases: TGTGCCAGCAGCCCTGCCCCGACAGGCTGGCTCCATCAGCCCCAGCATTTT. It encodes CASSPAPTGWLHQPQHF.

CDR3 region: CSARDTRGPAEQYF. CDR3 nucleotides: TGCAGTGCTAGAGATACCAGGGGGCCGGCCGAGCAGTACTTC. The chain has TRBV20-1 and TRBJ2-7, with TRBD1 matching 8 bases. Germline CDR1 and CDR2: DFQATT and SNEGSKA (reference sequence). The CDR3 extends over 14 amino acids. V lost 0 bases to trimming and J lost 6 bases; unmatched junction nucleotides: 7.

This clonotype was seen many times. The chain recombines TRBV6-5 with TRBJ2-5; D perhaps matches TRBD1 (5 bases). CDR1 MNHEY and CDR2 SVGAGI come from the germline V gene. The CDR3 covers 14 residues. V was trimmed by 8 bases and J by 1 base, leaving 14 bases between them. CDR3 in DNA: TGTGCCAGCCACGCTCCAGGGTCCCAAGAGACCCAGTACTTC. This sequence encodes CASHAPGSQETQYF.

This clonotype was counted at least ten times. The V and J genes are TRBV12-3 or TRBV12-4 and TRBJ2-1, with D unresolved. Trimming cost V 3 bases and J 3 bases, with 9 bases left between them. The CDR3 consists of 14 residues. CDR3 in amino acids: CASSFRVSYNEQFF. The CDR3 nucleotides read TGTGCCAGCAGTTTTCGGGTTAGCTACAATGAGCAGTTCTTC.

This clonotype was counted at least ten times. The chain combines TRBV19 with TRBJ1-1; perhaps TRBD1 as D (6 bases). Germline V gene sequence: CDR1 LNHDA, CDR2 SQIVND (reference sequence). This CDR3 has 20 residues. V was clipped by 1 base and J by 1 base, with 25 bases between them. The CDR3 here is CASSIGDRNAHSARNTEAFF. DNA for the CDR3: TGTGCCAGTAGTATAGGTGACAGGAACGCTCACTCGGCGAGGAACACTGAAGCTTTCTTT.

This CDR3 is CSAGARNYGYTF. The CDR3 DNA sequence: TGCAGTGCTGGGGCCCGGAACTATGGCTACACCTTC. The rearrangement uses TRBV20-1 and TRBJ1-2, with a possible D match to TRBD1 (5 bases). Germline V CDR1 and CDR2: DFQATT, SNEGSKA (reference sequence). V lost 5 bases, J lost 2 bases, and 9 bases lay in between. CDR3 length equals 12 residues.

This clonotype was seen ten or more times. V and J are TRBV7-9 and TRBJ1-4; tentative D call: TRBD1 (5 bases). The germline CDR1 and CDR2 sequences are SEHNR and FQNEAQ (reference sequence). The CDR3 totals 16 residues. V lost 3 bases and J lost 2, with 13 bases in between. This chain's CDR3 is CASSFRGQGTNEKLFF. The CDR3 region has the DNA TGTGCCAGCAGCTTTAGAGGCCAGGGTACTAATGAAAAACTGTTTTTT.

This clonotype was observed many times. The chain uses TRBV20-1 and TRBJ2-3; D is unclear. The CDR3 totals 12 residues. Trimming shortened V by 3 bases and J by 5 bases, and 9 bases separated the two germline ends. CDR1 is DFQATT and CDR2 is SNEGSKA in the germline V gene (reference sequence). The CDR3 reads CSARKKGDTQYF. The CDR3 coding sequence is TGCAGTGCTAGGAAAAAGGGAGATACGCAGTATTTT.

In its sample, this clonotype was seen many times. The CDR3 here is CASSFWGSMTEAFF. The CDR3 DNA is TGTGCCAGCAGCTTTTGGGGATCTATGACTGAAGCTTTCTTT. The V gene is TRBV7-2, the J gene TRBJ1-1; no definite D call. This CDR3 comprises 14 residues. V lost 3 bases to trimming and J lost 5 bases, with 13 bases between them. Germline-derived CDR1 and CDR2 are SGHTA and FQGNSA.

This clonotype occurred many times. The J gene is TRBJ2-3, the V gene TRBV20-1; perhaps TRBD2 as D (7 bases). This CDR3 comprises 14 residues. Deletions cut 6 bases from V and 1 base from J, with 14 bases between. Germline-derived CDR1 and CDR2 are DFQATT and SNEGSKA (reference sequence). CDR3 amino acids: CSAIGGVGTDTQYF. The CDR3 DNA sequence: TGCAGTGCCATAGGGGGGGTCGGCACAGATACGCAGTATTTT.

The chain combines TRBV5-1 with TRBJ2-7, with 9 bases identical to TRBD2. Losses at the gene ends were 0 bases for V and 4 bases for J; bases not matched to a gene: 5. Per germline, CDR1 SGHRS and CDR2 YFSETQ. The CDR3 has 15 residues. CDR3 loop: CASSLAGGGEYEQYF. The CDR3 DNA reads as TGCGCCAGCAGCTTGGCCGGCGGGGGGGAATACGAGCAGTACTTC.

This clonotype appeared many times. The V and J genes are TRBV6-1 and TRBJ2-2; TRBD2 might be the D (6 bases). The germline V gene has CDR1 MNHNS and CDR2 SASEGT. V shed 7 bases and J shed 5 bases, with 17 bases lying between them. CDR3 size: 15 residues. The CDR3 loop reads CASTNREGGTGELFF. CDR3 sequence (DNA): TGTGCCAGCACTAACCGAGAGGGAGGAACCGGGGAGCTGTTTTTT.